The clone carrying this TCR beta chain was picked up one time. At one end the junction does not follow the germline gene, possibly because of a read error. This record comes from a study of blood T cell repertoires in COVID-19. About the research overall: Donors in the United States, Italy and Spain gave samples during acute or convalescent COVID-19.

In the authors' methods: Amplifying reference gene primers gave estimates of nucleated cell counts. Profiled with immunoSEQ multiplex PCR; TCRdb holds only in-frame clones, not every one. Clonal size and the V and J genes are those of that table, whereas D and trimming came from the DNA. Here the sample spans about 300,000 clones, more than 75% being singletons. From germline, CDR1 is LNHDA and CDR2 SQIVND (reference sequence). CDR3 length equals 15 residues. Resolution of symptoms, clearance, or two negative PCRs was present in recovered Cohort 3 donors. This chain connects TRBV19 to TRBJ2-1, with 12 positions matching TRBD2. Sequences were obtained from PBMCs or T cells enriched from blood (not recorded which). The sequence derives from a man under 40 who had recovered from COVID-19. DNA for the CDR3: TGTGCCAGTAGCTACGGCCCTAGCGGGGGGGTACAAAGAATCTTC. It yields the protein CASSYGPSGGVQRIF.